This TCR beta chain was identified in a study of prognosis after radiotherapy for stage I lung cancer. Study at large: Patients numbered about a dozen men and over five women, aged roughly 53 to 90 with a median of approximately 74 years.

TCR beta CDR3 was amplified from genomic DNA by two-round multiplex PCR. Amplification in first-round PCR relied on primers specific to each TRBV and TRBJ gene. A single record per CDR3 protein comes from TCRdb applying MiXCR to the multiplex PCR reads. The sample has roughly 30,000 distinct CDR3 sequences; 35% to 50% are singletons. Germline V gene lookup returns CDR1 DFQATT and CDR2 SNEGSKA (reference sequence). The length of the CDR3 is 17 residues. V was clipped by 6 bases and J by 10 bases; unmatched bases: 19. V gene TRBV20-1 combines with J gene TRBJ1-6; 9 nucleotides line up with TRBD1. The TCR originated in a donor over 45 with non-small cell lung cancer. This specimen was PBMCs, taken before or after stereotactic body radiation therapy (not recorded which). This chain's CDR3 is CSANGQGTSLFDSPLHF. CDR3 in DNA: TGCAGTGCGAATGGACAGGGGACCTCACTTTTCGACTCACCCCTCCACTTT.